This T cell receptor beta chain was sequenced for a study of blood T cells in healthy people across ages. Study-level background: Using template switching, researchers captured about one barcoded beta molecule for each two T cells.

The germline V gene has CDR1 MDHEN and CDR2 SYDVKM. The ends lost 8 bases at V and 5 bases at J; junction bases unmatched: 9. The CDR3 extends over 14 amino acids. Total RNA, at least 6 micrograms per sample, came from PBMCs. Through a sample-barcoded 5' primer and a J-beta primer mix, a second PCR was run for about 6 to 11 cycles. TCRdb reprocessed the 5' RACE reads via MiXCR and lists one record per CDR3 protein. Found here are under 1,100,000 distinct CDR3 sequences, 25% of them singletons; the top ten hold around 0.75%. A further study also used this sample, focusing on T cells of mothers and their children. From that report: The whole RNA yield was converted to cDNA, around 1.5 ug per 15 ul.

This clonotype was obtained from a girl aged 2-10 years in good health. Sequencing was carried out using blood. V and J are TRBV28 and TRBJ2-5, with 9 positions matching TRBD1. In nucleotides, the CDR3 is TGTGCCAGCGGCTACAGGGGGCGCCGGGAGACCCAGTACTTC. Its translation is CASGYRGRRETQYF.